The 18 T cell receptor beta chains in this list originate from one sample, sequenced in a study of blood T cells in healthy people across ages. Through a sample-barcoded 5' primer and a J-beta primer mix, a second PCR was run for roughly 6 to 11 cycles. TCRdb ran MiXCR on the 5' RACE reads and lists one entry per CDR3 protein. The table has approximately 1.5 million distinct CDR3 sequences, about 35% seen once. The source material was blood. These receptors were taken from a woman in her 30s in good health.

Remarks on this clonotype: This may come from a read error, since a much larger clone is one base off. The chain is built from TRBV7-2 and TRBJ2-1, with TRBD2 identical over 9 bases. V lost 5 bases, J lost 5 bases, and 16 bases stayed unmatched. Per germline, CDR1 SGHTA and CDR2 FQGNSA. The CDR3 has 18 residues. This CDR3 reads CASSPRTRGGVRHNEQFF. The CDR3 nucleotides are TGTGCCAGCAGCCCAAGGACTCGCGGGGGGGTCCGGCACAATGAGCAGTTCTTC.

The chain is built from TRBV20-1 and TRBJ2-1, with 10 positions matching TRBD2. The CDR3 contains 15 residues. CDR1 and CDR2 (germline): DFQATT, SNEGSKA (reference sequence). V dropped 3 bases and J dropped 10; count of bases not matched to a gene: 12. CDR3 residues: CSARAPSGSRGEQFF. As DNA, the CDR3 is TGCAGTGCTAGGGCCCCTAGCGGGAGTCGGGGGGAGCAGTTCTTC.

The V gene is TRBV6-1, the J gene TRBJ2-5, with a tentative D call TRBD1 (6 bases). Germline values: CDR1 MNHNS, CDR2 SASEGT. The ends were cut back, 8 bases at V and 5 bases at J, with 15 bases in the middle. This CDR3 contains 13 residues. The CDR3 sequence is CASRGWQGETQYF. In nucleotides, the CDR3 is TGTGCCAGCCGAGGTTGGCAGGGGGAGACCCAGTACTTC.

The chain joins TRBV20-1 to TRBJ1-5; TRBD1 might be the D (6 bases). The V and J ends lost 4 bases and 2 bases respectively, with 12 bases between them. Germline V gene data show CDR1 as DFQATT and CDR2 as SNEGSKA (reference sequence). This CDR3 has 14 residues. The CDR3 nucleotides read TGCAGTGCTAAACAGGGAAGTGGCAATCAGCCCCAGCATTTT. Amino acid sequence: CSAKQGSGNQPQHF.

This chain joins TRBV9 and TRBJ1-1; 7 nucleotides align to TRBD1. V trimming: 3 bases; J trimming: 4 bases; junction bases outside the gene matches: 9. Looked up from germline, CDR1 is SGDLS and CDR2 is YYNGEE. CDR3 size: 15 residues. Written as DNA, the CDR3 is TGTGCCAGCAGCGACTACCGACAGGGTATCACTGAAGCTTTCTTT. It codes for CASSDYRQGITEAFF.

The J gene is TRBJ1-2, the V gene TRBV6-5; a possible D gene is TRBD1 (5 bases). Trimming pared 2 bases from V and 8 bases from J, leaving 15 bases between. Germline V gene lookup returns CDR1 MNHEY and CDR2 SVGAGI. This CDR3 is built from 14 residues. The DNA for the CDR3 is TGTGCCAGCAGTTACCTGAAGGGGTTCGAGGGCTACACCTTC. It is translated as CASSYLKGFEGYTF.

As for this clonotype: This may come from a read error, since a much larger clone is one base off. The chain uses TRBV6-5 and TRBJ2-7; 10 bases fit TRBD1. CDR1 MNHEY and CDR2 SVGAGI come from the germline V gene. This CDR3 has 15 residues. V trimming: 2 bases; J trimming: 10 bases; junction bases outside the gene matches: 11. The CDR3 nucleotides read TGTGCCAGCAGTTACGGGACAGGGGTGGTGGAGGCCCAGTACTTC. Translation: CASSYGTGVVEAQYF.

The chain recombines TRBV7-9 with TRBJ2-5, with 10 nucleotides matching TRBD1. Trimming took 7 bases from V and 3 from J; bases not matched to a gene: 5. Germline assignment: CDR1 SEHNR and CDR2 FQNEAQ (reference sequence). This CDR3 is built from 14 residues. The CDR3 nucleotides read TGTGCCAGCAACTCCGGGACAGGGGAAGAGACCCAGTACTTC. Its protein product is CASNSGTGEETQYF.

The chain carries TRBV5-1 and TRBJ1-1; D unresolved. The CDR3 totals 16 residues. Germline V gene lookup returns CDR1 SGHRS and CDR2 YFSETQ. V shed 0 bases and J shed 1 base, with 13 bases lying between them. The CDR3 protein is CASSLGFRKGNTEAFF. In DNA form, the CDR3 reads TGCGCCAGCAGCTTGGGGTTTCGAAAAGGGAACACTGAAGCTTTCTTT.

This clonotype appeared a few times. The gene calls are TRBV7-9 and TRBJ2-7, with a possible D match to TRBD2 (6 bases). V gave up 0 bases and J gave up 5 bases, with 17 bases separating them. Germline lookup yields CDR1 SEHNR and CDR2 FQNEAQ (reference sequence). This CDR3 is built from 16 residues. CDR3: CASSLATSRMENEQYF. CDR3 nucleotides: TGTGCCAGCAGCTTAGCGACTAGTCGGATGGAGAACGAGCAGTACTTC. Supplemented by reference TRBV7-9 and TRBJ2-7, the full variable domain reads DTGVSQNPRHKITKRGQNVTFRCDPISEHNRLYWYRQTLGQGPEFLTYFQNEAQLEKSRLLSDRFSAERPKGSFSTLEIQRTEQGDSAMYLCASSLATSRMENEQYFGPGTRLTVT.

Concerning this clonotype: Sequence at one end of the junction differs from germline and may be a read error. The chain uses TRBV2 and TRBJ2-5, with 11 bases identical to TRBD2. The CDR3 totals 16 residues. The germline CDR1 and CDR2 sequences are SNHLY and FYNNEI. The CDR3 reads CASRVAGGLISETRYF. The CDR3, as DNA: TGTGCCAGCAGGGTAGCGGGGGGGCTTATTTCAGAGACCCGGTACTTC.

V usage is TRBV7-2 and J usage is TRBJ2-7, with a tentative D call TRBD1 (5 bases). Trimming took off 4 bases at V and 6 bases at J, with 16 bases between the two ends. CDR1 and CDR2 (germline): SGHTA, FQGNSA. There are 14 residues in the CDR3. CDR3 coding DNA: TGTGCCAGCAGCTCCAGCTCCAGGGATCCCGAGCAGTACTTC. The encoded protein is CASSSSSRDPEQYF.

The CDR3 reads CSARDGERNAYEQYF. The CDR3 DNA is TGCAGTGCTAGAGATGGCGAGCGGAACGCCTACGAGCAGTACTTC. The chain recombines TRBV20-1 with TRBJ2-7; D may be TRBD2 (5 bases). Germline V lookup: CDR1 DFQATT, CDR2 SNEGSKA (reference sequence). Trimming cost V 0 bases and J 2 bases, with 14 bases left between them. This CDR3 has 15 amino acids.

The chain is built from TRBV10-3 and TRBJ1-1, with a tentative D call TRBD1 (5 bases). The CDR3 has 15 residues. Germline V lookup: CDR1 ENHRY, CDR2 SYGVKD. Trimming took 2 bases from V and 2 from J, leaving 12 bases between them. As DNA, the CDR3 is TGTGCCATCAGTGAGACTATCGACAGCAACACTGAAGCTTTCTTT. Protein product: CAISETIDSNTEAFF.

This clonotype was observed a handful of times. The chain uses TRBV20-1 and TRBJ2-1, with 9 bases aligning to TRBD2. CDR3 length: 16 residues. The V gene's germline CDR1 is DFQATT and CDR2 SNEGSKA (reference sequence). Losses at the gene ends were 2 bases for V and 2 bases for J; bases not matched to a gene: 7. CDR3 region: CSARSGASGTYNEQFF. The CDR3, as DNA: TGCAGTGCTAGATCCGGGGCTAGCGGGACCTACAATGAGCAGTTCTTC.

This clonotype has only a few counts. The chain links TRBV20-1 to TRBJ1-2; D unresolved. CDR3 size: 15 residues. V lost 5 bases, J lost 5 bases, and 21 bases lay in between. Looked up from germline, CDR1 is DFQATT and CDR2 is SNEGSKA (reference sequence). The CDR3: CSAADAGRLGYGYTF. CDR3 nucleotides: TGCAGTGCTGCTGATGCAGGTCGTTTGGGTTATGGCTACACCTTC.

This clonotype was recorded only once. At one end, the junction sequence differs from germline, possibly due to a read error. This chain joins TRBV5-6 and TRBJ2-2; possibly TRBD2 for D (5 bases). The V gene's germline CDR1 is SGHDT and CDR2 YYEEEE. This CDR3 is 13 amino acids long. CDR3 residues: CASSQLRAGELFF. In DNA, the CDR3 is TGTGCCAGCAGCCAGTTGAGGGCCGGAGAGCTGTTTTTT.

CDR3 bases: TGTGCCAGCAGGGGCCCTTCCCGTGGTTACACCTTC. Translated: CASRGPSRGYTF. This chain links TRBV2 with TRBJ1-2; no clear D gene. Germline loops: CDR1 SNHLY, CDR2 FYNNEI. Trimming shortened V by 6 bases and J by 11 bases, and 16 bases separated the two germline ends. The CDR3 length is 12 residues.